Presented here are 30 T cell receptor beta chains from one specimen sequenced in a study of vaccination effects on CD4 cells after COVID-19. These receptors are not linked to any known antigen. ViraFEST used viral peptide pools to expand antigen-specific CD4+ T cells before sequencing. Investigators separated out CD4+ T cells once around 10 days of culture had passed. Clones were sequenced by immunoSEQ multiplex PCR, and TCRdb holds only the in-frame ones, with some missing. The repertoire holds 20,000 to 25,000 clones, with around 72% as singletons. This specimen consisted of CD4+ T cells from PBMCs cultured with HCoV-229E spike peptides, obtained before COVID-19 vaccination. The receptors shown here come from a human donor who received a COVID-19 vaccine.

The rearrangement uses TRBV6-1 and TRBJ1-2; D is uncertain. V was cut by 1 base and J by 8 bases, with 23 bases left in between. The CDR3 is 17 residues long. CDR1 and CDR2 (germline): MNHNS, SASEGT. The CDR3 region has the DNA TGTGCCAGCAGTGAAGAGACTTACCTGTTGCGTGGAGGGGGCTACACCTTC. This codes for CASSEETYLLRGGGYTF.

This clone has a handful of counts. V is TRBV7-9 and J is TRBJ2-5; 11 nucleotides align to TRBD2. The trim removed 5 bases at V and 1 base at J, leaving 6 bases unmatched. The CDR3 extends over 16 amino acids. Germline V gene sequence: CDR1 SEHNR, CDR2 FQNEAQ (reference sequence). The chain's CDR3 is CASSVSGGAFQETQYF. DNA of the CDR3: TGTGCCAGCAGCGTTAGCGGGGGGGCCTTCCAAGAGACCCAGTACTTC.

J is TRBJ1-6 and V is TRBV18, with a tentative D call TRBD1 (5 bases). V lost 2 bases and J 7 bases, leaving 18 bases between the germline ends. The CDR3 loop spans 17 amino acids. Germline CDR1 is KGHSH and CDR2 is LQKENI. The CDR3 loop is CASSPKGVGPNNSPLHF. The CDR3 region has the DNA TGTGCCAGCTCACCAAAAGGGGTAGGGCCGAACAATTCACCCCTCCACTTT.

The chain carries TRBV5-1 and TRBJ2-7; D possibly corresponds to TRBD2 (6 bases). The V gene lost 5 bases and the J gene lost 3 bases, with 12 bases spanning the gap. CDR1 SGHRS and CDR2 YFSETQ come from the germline V gene. The CDR3 is made up of 13 amino acids. The CDR3 region is CASRRDSGYEQYF. CDR3 bases: TGCGCCAGCAGACGGGATAGCGGCTACGAGCAGTACTTC.

This chain connects TRBV5-4 to TRBJ2-2; D might be TRBD2 (5 bases). The V and J ends lost 2 bases and 5 bases respectively, with 7 bases between them. CDR3 length: 13 amino acids. The V gene's germline CDR1 is SGHNT and CDR2 YYREEE (reference sequence). The CDR3 reads CASSFRGTGELFF. The CDR3 DNA sequence: TGTGCCAGCAGCTTCCGGGGAACCGGGGAGCTGTTTTTT.

This clone was detected only a few times. The chain combines TRBV18 with TRBJ1-3; D is unclear. Per germline, CDR1 KGHSH and CDR2 LQKENI. Trimming cost V 10 bases and J 0 bases, with 13 bases left between them. The CDR3 is 14 residues long. In nucleotides, the CDR3 is TGTGCCACGGACCCGAATCGCTCTGGAAACACCATATATTTT. Translated, it gives CATDPNRSGNTIYF.

The chain carries TRBV7-9 and TRBJ2-3, with 11 bases lining up with TRBD2. Germline loops: CDR1 SEHNR, CDR2 FQNEAQ (reference sequence). Trimming removed 4 bases from V and 0 bases from J; junction bases left unmatched: 12. The length of the CDR3 is 19 residues. The CDR3 DNA reads TGTGCCAGCAGCTACTTCCCCCGACTAGCGGGGACGAGCACAGATACGCAGTATTTT. Translating it yields CASSYFPRLAGTSTDTQYF.

The rearrangement uses TRBV3-1 (or the pseudogene TRBV3-2) and TRBJ1-3, with no clear D. Germline CDR1 and CDR2: LGHDT and YNNKEL (reference sequence). The CDR3 length is 14 residues. The V and J ends lost 4 bases and 2 bases respectively, with 9 bases between them. CDR3 in DNA: TGTGCCAGCAGCCGACTAAACCCTGGAAACACCATATATTTT. This encodes CASSRLNPGNTIYF.

V and J are TRBV3-1 (or the pseudogene TRBV3-2) and TRBJ1-2, with D perhaps TRBD1 (6 bases). Germline loops: CDR1 LGHDT, CDR2 YNNKEL (reference sequence). This CDR3 region has 14 residues. V was clipped by 3 bases and J by 4 bases, with 12 bases between them. CDR3 in DNA: TGTGCCAGCAGCCAGTCGGGGGGCTCCTATGGCTACACCTTC. Its protein product is CASSQSGGSYGYTF.

The genes are TRBV30 and TRBJ1-6; D gene ambiguous. This CDR3 region has 11 residues. Trimming cost V 3 bases and J 9 bases, with 6 bases left between them. From germline, CDR1 is GTSNPN and CDR2 SVGIG (reference sequence). CDR3 loop: CAWRTGSPLHF. The CDR3 bases are TGTGCCTGGAGAACCGGTTCACCCCTCCACTTT.

The chain couples TRBV11-2 to TRBJ2-1, with 10 bases identical to TRBD2. Germline V lookup: CDR1 SGHAT, CDR2 FQNNGV. There are 16 residues in the CDR3. V was pared by 0 bases and J by 9 bases, with 8 bases of the junction left unmatched. This chain's CDR3 is CASSLDPSGRVLEQFF. The DNA for the CDR3 is TGTGCCAGCAGCTTAGATCCAAGCGGGAGGGTGCTTGAGCAGTTCTTC.

This chain joins TRBV5-6 and TRBJ1-3; D is undetermined. From germline, CDR1 is SGHDT and CDR2 YYEEEE. This CDR3 comprises 16 residues. V was trimmed by 4 bases and J by 0 bases, leaving 14 bases between them. The CDR3 nucleotides are TGTGCCAGCAGCCCGACTATTGGGCACTCTGGAAACACCATATATTTT. As protein: CASSPTIGHSGNTIYF.

The rearrangement uses TRBV28 and TRBJ2-4; D is unresolved. Germline-derived CDR1 and CDR2 are MDHEN and SYDVKM. The CDR3 extends over 14 amino acids. The ends were cut back, 10 bases at V and 0 bases at J, with 13 bases in the middle. The CDR3 DNA reads as TGTGCCATCGTACCCGAGATAGCCAAAAACATTCAGTACTTC. Protein product: CAIVPEIAKNIQYF.

This clone was observed once. The rearrangement uses TRBV30 and TRBJ1-6, with 9 bases fitting TRBD1. CDR3 length: 16 residues. Germline V lookup: CDR1 GTSNPN, CDR2 SVGIG (reference sequence). V shed 3 bases and J 5 bases; nucleotides not matched to a gene: 8. The CDR3 DNA reads TGTGCCTGGAGCCGGGACAGGGCCGCTAATAATTCACCCCTCCACTTT. Its protein product is CAWSRDRAANNSPLHF.

The gene calls are TRBV6-5 and TRBJ2-1; D unclear. Trimming cost V 4 bases and J 4 bases, with 11 bases left between them. In germline, CDR1 is MNHEY, CDR2 SVGAGI. There are 14 residues in the CDR3. The CDR3 DNA follows: TGTGCCAGCAGTTCCGGGTTTGTATACAATGAGCAGTTCTTC. It translates to CASSSGFVYNEQFF.

This clone was recorded a few times. This chain connects TRBV5-1 to TRBJ2-7, with 8 bases lining up with TRBD1. The germline V gene encodes CDR1 SGHRS and CDR2 YFSETQ. V lost 5 bases, J lost 3 bases, and 7 bases stayed unmatched. The CDR3 covers 14 residues. The CDR3 DNA is TGCGCCAGCAGTTGGACAGGGTCGGGCTACGAGCAGTACTTC. Translated: CASSWTGSGYEQYF.

The chain combines TRBV28 with TRBJ1-5; 10 nucleotides line up with TRBD1. Unmatched junction bases numbered 5, after V lost 5 bases and J lost 1 base. Germline assignment: CDR1 MDHEN and CDR2 SYDVKM. CDR3 size: 16 residues. The CDR3: CASSPRTGGSNQPQHF. The DNA for the CDR3 is TGTGCCAGCAGTCCCCGGACAGGGGGGAGCAATCAGCCCCAGCATTTT.

This clone was seen only once. The chain uses TRBV5-1 and TRBJ2-1; 10 bases agree with TRBD2. Germline V gives CDR1 SGHRS, CDR2 YFSETQ. This CDR3 is 16 amino acids long. With V trimmed by 1 base and J by 7 bases, 8 bases remained unmatched. CDR3 bases: TGCGCCAGCAGCTTGCCACCTAGCGGGAGTGCTAATGAGCAGTTCTTC. The encoded protein is CASSLPPSGSANEQFF.

The chain is built from TRBV2 and TRBJ1-1; a weak D match, TRBD1 (6 bases). Germline CDR1 is SNHLY and CDR2 is FYNNEI. Trimming stripped 4 bases from V and 1 base from J, with 13 bases between. CDR3 length: 15 amino acids. The DNA of the CDR3 is TGTGCCAGCAGTGGGCGGGGCAGGGGGAACACTGAAGCTTTCTTT. This encodes CASSGRGRGNTEAFF.

This clone is a singleton in its sample. This sequence joins TRBV7-6 and TRBJ2-3; D remains unclear. CDR1 and CDR2 (germline): SGHVS, FNYEAQ. This CDR3 spans 15 amino acids. V was cut by 7 bases and J by 4 bases, with 18 bases left in between. CDR3 sequence: CASTQTSGLPDTQYF. In DNA, the CDR3 is TGTGCCAGCACCCAAACTTCAGGTCTCCCAGATACGCAGTATTTT.

The chain joins TRBV6-1 to TRBJ2-5; D might be TRBD2 (5 bases). Trimming shortened V by 1 base and J by 5 bases, and 17 bases separated the two germline ends. The CDR3 length is 16 residues. In germline, CDR1 is MNHNS, CDR2 SASEGT. The CDR3 region is CASSEEWTGSLETQYF. The CDR3 DNA reads as TGTGCCAGCAGTGAAGAATGGACTGGTAGCTTGGAGACCCAGTACTTC.

V usage is TRBV7-9 and J usage is TRBJ1-4; the match to TRBD1 covers 11 bases. V shed 5 bases and J 3 bases; nucleotides not matched to a gene: 5. Looked up from germline, CDR1 is SEHNR and CDR2 is FQNEAQ (reference sequence). This CDR3 has 16 residues. The CDR3: CASSQGQGAANEKLFF. CDR3 bases: TGTGCCAGCAGCCAAGGACAGGGGGCTGCTAATGAAAAACTGTTTTTT.

J is TRBJ1-5 and V is TRBV5-5; tentatively, D is TRBD1 (5 bases). This CDR3 has 17 residues. V was cut by 0 bases and J by 5 bases, with 18 bases left in between. The germline gives CDR1 SGHKS, CDR2 YYEKEE (reference sequence). CDR3 sequence (DNA): TGTGCCAGCAGCTTGGGAATGGGACGTTTAAACGATCAGCCCCAGCATTTT. It specifies CASSLGMGRLNDQPQHF.

This clone has a handful of counts. V is TRBV29-1 and J is TRBJ1-4; 7 bases are shared with TRBD1. Germline assignment: CDR1 SQVTM and CDR2 ANQGSEA. The CDR3 runs 16 residues. V was pared by 6 bases and J by 3 bases, with 13 bases of the junction left unmatched. CDR3: CSVGGLTGQSNEKLFF. The CDR3 coding sequence is TGCAGCGTCGGGGGCCTAACGGGACAGTCTAATGAAAAACTGTTTTTT. Supplemented by reference TRBV29-1 and TRBJ1-4, the full variable domain reads SAVISQKPSRDICQRGTSLTIQCQVDSQVTMMFWYRQQPGQSLTLIATANQGSEATYESGFVIDKFPISRPNLTFSTLTVSNMSPEDSSIYLCSVGGLTGQSNEKLFFGSGTQLSVL.

V usage is TRBV2 and J usage is TRBJ1-1; TRBD1 agrees at 7 bases. Germline CDR1 SNHLY, CDR2 FYNNEI. The CDR3 runs to 15 residues. J gave up 0 bases and V 5 bases, and 6 bases lay outside the gene matches. CDR3 in amino acids: CASSLSQGMNTEAFF. The CDR3 coding sequence is TGTGCCAGCAGTCTTTCACAGGGGATGAACACTGAAGCTTTCTTT.

The rearrangement links TRBV30 to TRBJ2-3; 10 bases map to TRBD1. The CDR3 extends over 13 amino acids. Unmatched junction bases numbered 3, after V lost 5 bases and J lost 4 bases. Germline CDR1 is GTSNPN and CDR2 is SVGIG (reference sequence). CDR3 in DNA: TGTGCCTGGCGGACAGGGGGTGCAGATACGCAGTATTTT. This encodes CAWRTGGADTQYF.

The J gene is TRBJ2-3, the V gene TRBV10-3, with 10 positions matching TRBD2. J lost 1 base, V lost 0 bases, and 7 bases had no gene match. CDR3 length: 18 amino acids. The V gene's germline CDR1 is ENHRY and CDR2 SYGVKD. CDR3 loop: CAISESSSGSTGTDTQYF. DNA for the CDR3: TGTGCCATCAGTGAGTCGTCTAGCGGGAGCACGGGCACAGATACGCAGTATTTT.

The chain combines TRBV6-4 with TRBJ1-1, with D unresolved. V dropped 4 bases and J dropped 1 base, with 7 bases sitting between them. Germline V gene lookup returns CDR1 MRHNA and CDR2 SNTAGT. CDR3 length: 13 amino acids. The CDR3 loop is CASSAEENTEAFF. CDR3 in DNA: TGTGCCAGCAGTGCAGAGGAGAACACTGAAGCTTTCTTT.

The CDR3 protein is CASRGTVPGELFF. The CDR3 DNA sequence: TGTGCCAGCAGGGGGACAGTTCCGGGGGAGCTGTTTTTT. This chain connects TRBV12-3 or TRBV12-4 to TRBJ2-2, with 7 bases identical to TRBD1. After removal of 6 bases from V and 8 bases from J, the junction contained 6 bases not matched to a gene. The CDR3 extends over 13 amino acids.

This chain uses TRBV6-6 with TRBJ2-2, with a weak D call TRBD1 (6 bases). Germline CDR1 reads MNHNY; CDR2 reads SVGAGI (reference sequence). The CDR3 consists of 15 residues. The V and J ends lost 6 bases and 3 bases respectively, with 14 bases between them. CDR3 sequence (DNA): TGTGCCAGCAGACACTACCCAGGGGACACCGGGGAGCTGTTTTTT. It translates to CASRHYPGDTGELFF.